Listed here are 30 T cell receptor beta chains from one sample, sequenced in a study of blood T cell repertoires in COVID-19. Only in-frame clones appear in the TCRdb table, and some are missing; sequencing was by immunoSEQ multiplex PCR. The data show tens of thousands of clones, 89% seen once. Sequencing input: peripheral blood. The receptors were sampled from a man in his fifties with COVID-19, enrolled during active disease.

This clone was observed a few times. V and J are TRBV7-9 and TRBJ1-1; possibly TRBD1 for D (6 bases). Trimming left V 2 bases short and J 11 bases short, with 12 bases between. The CDR3 is 12 residues long. Germline V gene data show CDR1 as SEHNR and CDR2 as FQNEAQ (reference sequence). The CDR3 loop reads CASSLQGSRAFF. In nucleotides, the CDR3 is TGTGCCAGCAGCTTACAGGGGAGCCGGGCTTTCTTT.

This clone was counted a few times. The chain combines TRBV7-9 with TRBJ2-3; 9 bases map to TRBD1. Trimming at V came to 1 base and at J to 3 bases, leaving 5 bases not matched to a gene. CDR3 size: 16 residues. Germline values: CDR1 SEHNR, CDR2 FQNEAQ (reference sequence). The CDR3 loop reads CASSLDRGLVTDTQYF. DNA of the CDR3: TGTGCCAGCAGCTTAGACAGGGGGCTTGTTACAGATACGCAGTATTTT.

In its sample, this clone was seen once. The rearrangement uses TRBV7-8 and TRBJ1-4; perhaps TRBD1 as D (5 bases). The CDR3 is 19 amino acids. Trimming pared 5 bases from V and 0 bases from J, leaving 22 bases between. CDR1 and CDR2 from the germline V gene are SGHVS and FQNEAQ. CDR3 nucleotide sequence: TGTGCCAGCAGCCCTGGACGACGGATCAGGGTCGCAACTAATGAAAAACTGTTTTTT. As protein: CASSPGRRIRVATNEKLFF.

The V call is TRBV2, the J call TRBJ1-3, with TRBD1 identical over 8 bases. The CDR3 is 16 residues long. From germline, CDR1 is SNHLY and CDR2 FYNNEI. V trimming: 5 bases; J trimming: 4 bases; junction bases outside the gene matches: 10. The CDR3 region has the DNA TGTGCCAGCAGTCCCCAACAGGGGGGGGCCGGAAACACCATATATTTT. Translating gives CASSPQQGGAGNTIYF.

The rearrangement joins TRBV10-1 to TRBJ1-1; possibly TRBD1 for D (5 bases). CDR1 is WNHNN and CDR2 is SYGVQD in the germline V gene (reference sequence). The CDR3 consists of 14 residues. The germline V and J ends were trimmed by 9 bases and 2 bases, with 16 bases remaining between them. The CDR3 here is CASWRTRTNTEAFF. The CDR3 nucleotides are TGCGCCAGTTGGCGGACAAGAACTAACACTGAAGCTTTCTTT.

V is TRBV5-5 and J is TRBJ1-1; no reliable D call. Germline CDR1 SGHKS, CDR2 YYEKEE (reference sequence). V lost 3 bases and J lost 4, with 13 bases in between. The CDR3 spans 14 residues. The CDR3 is CASSWAEEGTEAFF. CDR3 coding DNA: TGTGCCAGCAGCTGGGCGGAGGAGGGCACTGAAGCTTTCTTT.

This clone was picked up one time. At one end, the junction sequence differs from germline, possibly due to a read error. This chain links TRBV28 with TRBJ2-7, with 7 nucleotides matching TRBD2. Germline V gives CDR1 MDHEN, CDR2 SYDVKM. This CDR3 is 17 amino acids long. DNA of the CDR3: TGTGCCAGCCGTTTCCCCCGGGGGGATAAAAGCTCCTACGAGCAGTACTTC. It yields the protein CASRFPRGDKSSYEQYF.

The chain recombines TRBV19 with TRBJ1-6, with TRBD1 identical over 7 bases. From germline, CDR1 is LNHDA and CDR2 SQIVND (reference sequence). The CDR3 sequence is 16 residues long. Losses at the gene ends were 6 bases for V and 8 bases for J; bases not matched to a gene: 13. The CDR3 protein is CASSLRREGADSPLHF. The DNA for the CDR3 is TGTGCCAGTAGCCTGCGTAGAGAGGGGGCGGATTCACCCCTCCACTTT.

The rearrangement uses TRBV20-1 and TRBJ1-6; TRBD1 agrees at 7 bases. CDR1 and CDR2 from the germline V gene are DFQATT and SNEGSKA (reference sequence). The CDR3 has 14 amino acids. V lost 3 bases to trimming and J lost 6 bases; unmatched junction nucleotides: 5. The CDR3 spells CSASSGTANSPLHF. The CDR3, as DNA: TGCAGTGCTAGTTCCGGGACAGCTAATTCACCCCTCCACTTT.

This clone was counted once. This sequence joins TRBV2 and TRBJ1-5, with 10 bases fitting TRBD1. Germline V gene sequence: CDR1 SNHLY, CDR2 FYNNEI. The CDR3 is 15 amino acids. The trim removed 7 bases at V and 4 bases at J, leaving 7 bases unmatched. For the CDR3, the DNA is TGTGCCAGCATGGGACAGGGGACGCTAAATCAGCCCCAGCATTTT. It encodes CASMGQGTLNQPQHF.

This clone appeared a few times. The rearrangement uses TRBV6-5 and TRBJ2-7; possibly TRBD2 for D (6 bases). Germline CDR1 MNHEY, CDR2 SVGAGI. The CDR3 loop spans 12 amino acids. Trimming pared 6 bases from V and 5 bases from J, leaving 11 bases between. The CDR3: CASRTGVNEQYF. CDR3 in DNA: TGTGCCAGCAGGACGGGGGTCAACGAGCAGTACTTC.

This sequence joins TRBV28 and TRBJ1-1; D is ambiguous. V gave up 2 bases and J gave up 1 base, with 8 bases separating them. Looked up from germline, CDR1 is MDHEN and CDR2 is SYDVKM. This CDR3 spans 14 amino acids. CDR3 sequence: CASSLGHKNTEAFF. The CDR3 nucleotides are TGTGCCAGCAGTTTAGGGCACAAGAACACTGAAGCTTTCTTT.

J is TRBJ1-6 and V is TRBV4-1, with D tentatively TRBD1 (5 bases). This CDR3 has 17 amino acids. Germline assignment: CDR1 MGHRA and CDR2 YSYEKL. The V and J ends lost 0 bases and 4 bases respectively, with 13 bases between them. CDR3 in DNA: TGCGCCAGCAGCCAAGAGGAGGGGAGGGGATATAATTCACCCCTCCACTTT. Its translation: CASSQEEGRGYNSPLHF.

The V and J genes are TRBV5-4 and TRBJ1-6, with 8 nucleotides matching TRBD1. The CDR3 has 14 residues. V shed 3 bases and J 9 bases; nucleotides not matched to a gene: 5. Germline loops: CDR1 SGHNT, CDR2 YYREEE (reference sequence). CDR3 sequence (DNA): TGTGCCAGCAGCTCACAGGGGGGTGGTTCACCCCTCCACTTT. Translation gives CASSSQGGGSPLHF.

The chain carries TRBV7-3 and TRBJ2-5; TRBD1 agrees at 7 bases. V trimming: 3 bases; J trimming: 0 bases; junction bases outside the gene matches: 4. The CDR3 extends over 15 amino acids. Per the germline V gene, CDR1 is SGHTA and CDR2 is FQGTGA. CDR3 nucleotides: TGTGCCAGCAGCTTGGGACAGAGGTACCAAGAGACCCAGTACTTC. It yields the protein CASSLGQRYQETQYF.

Here the CDR3 reads CASKRDTNEKLFF. CDR3 coding DNA: TGTGCCAGCAAGCGGGATACTAATGAAAAACTGTTTTTT. The chain is built from TRBV12-3 or TRBV12-4 and TRBJ1-4; D call uncertain. The V end lost 7 bases, the J end lost 2 bases, and 8 bases lay between the germline ends. CDR3 length equals 13 residues.

The gene calls are TRBV5-1 and TRBJ2-4; 7 positions agree with TRBD2. The length of the CDR3 is 15 residues. CDR1 and CDR2 (germline): SGHRS, YFSETQ. Trimming removed 0 bases from V and 3 bases from J; junction bases left unmatched: 3. The CDR3 DNA is TGCGCCAGCAGCTTGGGGACTAGTCTCAAAAACATTCAGTACTTC. Its protein product is CASSLGTSLKNIQYF. Complete variable domain (other parts from reference TRBV5-1 and TRBJ2-4): KAGVTQTPRYLIKTRGQQVTLSCSPISGHRSVSWYQQTPGQGLQFLFEYFSETQRNKGNFPGRFSGRQFSNSRSEMNVSTLELGDSALYLCASSLGTSLKNIQYFGAGTRLSVL.

This chain uses TRBV7-2 with TRBJ2-5; TRBD2 might be the D (5 bases). The CDR3 is made up of 17 amino acids. V was clipped by 1 base and J by 2 bases, with 17 bases between them. CDR1 and CDR2 from the germline V gene are SGHTA and FQGNSA. CDR3 in DNA: TGTGCCAGCAGCTTAGAGCGTGGAGGACCAGCTCAAGAGACCCAGTACTTC. Protein: CASSLERGGPAQETQYF.

This chain joins TRBV7-9 and TRBJ1-4; D is possibly TRBD1 (6 bases). The CDR3 sequence is 16 residues long. Between the trimmed V and J ends, which lost 6 bases and 2 bases, there was a span of 16 bases. Germline V CDR1 and CDR2: SEHNR, FQNEAQ (reference sequence). CDR3 in DNA: TGTGCCAGCAGACAAGGACAGTCTATTACTAATGAAAAACTGTTTTTT. Amino acid sequence: CASRQGQSITNEKLFF.

The rearrangement uses TRBV6-5 and TRBJ2-7; TRBD2 matches at 10 bases. This CDR3 comprises 14 residues. V shed 5 bases and J 4 bases; nucleotides not matched to a gene: 5. The germline V gene encodes CDR1 MNHEY and CDR2 SVGAGI. The CDR3 nucleotides are TGTGCCAGCAGTCAACTAGCGGGGAGGTACGAGCAGTACTTC. Translating gives CASSQLAGRYEQYF.

This clone was detected only a few times. The V and J genes are TRBV28 and TRBJ1-2; 7 bases are a match to TRBD1. Per germline, CDR1 MDHEN and CDR2 SYDVKM. The CDR3 covers 13 residues. The V and J ends lost 6 bases and 3 bases, in that order; junction bases with no gene match: 4. Here the CDR3 DNA reads TGTGCCAGCAGATCTGGGACAGACTATGGCTACACCTTC. It is translated as CASRSGTDYGYTF.

V and J are TRBV3-1 (or the pseudogene TRBV3-2) and TRBJ2-7; 9 bases match TRBD1. The ends lost 1 base at V and 5 bases at J; junction bases unmatched: 6. The CDR3 extends over 15 amino acids. Germline assignment: CDR1 LGHDT and CDR2 YNNKEL (reference sequence). The CDR3 loop is CASSQGWRQGDEQYF. The CDR3 bases are TGTGCCAGCAGCCAAGGTTGGCGACAGGGGGACGAGCAGTACTTC.

The J gene is TRBJ1-1, the V gene TRBV5-1; TRBD1 is a possible D gene (6 bases). Germline V gene sequence: CDR1 SGHRS, CDR2 YFSETQ. V shed 0 bases and J shed 8 bases, with 8 bases lying between them. The CDR3 extends over 12 amino acids. CDR3 sequence (DNA): TGCGCCAGCAGCTTGGAGGGGACAGAAGCTTTCTTT. Its protein product is CASSLEGTEAFF.

This chain connects TRBV5-1 to TRBJ2-2; 7 bases are shared with TRBD2. CDR3 length equals 18 residues. The junction had 13 bases not matched to a gene; V was cut back by 3 bases and J by 2 bases. Germline V CDR1 and CDR2: SGHRS, YFSETQ. CDR3 nucleotides: TGCGCCAGCAGCTCTACCGGGGGGACTTCACGAAACACCGGGGAGCTGTTTTTT. Amino acid sequence: CASSSTGGTSRNTGELFF. The full variable domain, with the rest looked up from reference TRBV5-1 and TRBJ2-2, is KAGVTQTPRYLIKTRGQQVTLSCSPISGHRSVSWYQQTPGQGLQFLFEYFSETQRNKGNFPGRFSGRQFSNSRSEMNVSTLELGDSALYLCASSSTGGTSRNTGELFFGEGSRLTVL.

The chain couples TRBV12-3 or TRBV12-4 to TRBJ2-5; a possible D gene is TRBD2 (6 bases). V lost 6 bases to trimming and J lost 6 bases, with 11 bases between them. The CDR3 runs 12 residues. CDR3 nucleotides: TGTGCCAGCAGCGGGGGATGGAAGACCCAGTACTTC. This sequence encodes CASSGGWKTQYF.

The chain combines TRBV28 with TRBJ2-5; the match to TRBD2 covers 14 bases. Germline loops: CDR1 MDHEN, CDR2 SYDVKM. Trimming removed 2 bases from V and 7 bases from J; junction bases left unmatched: 6. CDR3 length equals 16 residues. The CDR3 loop is CASSLRTSGGLATQYF. CDR3 nucleotides: TGTGCCAGCAGTTTAAGGACTAGCGGGGGGTTGGCGACCCAGTACTTC.

This clone was seen only once. The rearrangement links TRBV6-5 to TRBJ1-2; a weak D match, TRBD1 (6 bases). The V end lost 6 bases, the J end lost 4 bases, and 12 bases lay between the germline ends. The CDR3 is 13 amino acids. Germline V gives CDR1 MNHEY, CDR2 SVGAGI. CDR3 nucleotide sequence: TGTGCCAGCAGGGACGGGGGGGCCTATGGCTACACCTTC. It translates to CASRDGGAYGYTF.

This clone was seen a single time. This chain connects TRBV9 to TRBJ2-3, with D tentatively TRBD2 (5 bases). The CDR3 length is 12 residues. V shed 7 bases and J shed 3 bases, with 9 bases lying between them. CDR1 is SGDLS, CDR2 YYNGEE, per germline. The CDR3 sequence is CASGTGTDTQYF. The CDR3 DNA sequence: TGTGCCAGCGGAACGGGGACAGATACGCAGTATTTT.

The chain links TRBV4-2 to TRBJ2-1; D gene ambiguous. Germline CDR1 LGHNA, CDR2 YNFKEQ. CDR3 size: 12 residues. V lost 2 bases and J 8 bases, leaving 7 bases between the germline ends. CDR3 nucleotides: TGTGCCAGCAGCCAAATGGGCGATGAGCAGTTCTTC. Amino acid sequence: CASSQMGDEQFF.

The chain carries TRBV7-2 and TRBJ2-2, with D possibly TRBD1 on 5 matching bases. The length of the CDR3 is 15 residues. V lost 5 bases to trimming and J lost 0 bases, with 10 bases between them. Looked up from germline, CDR1 is SGHTA and CDR2 is FQGNSA. The CDR3 bases are TGTGCCAGCAGCCAGACAGACTCGAACACCGGGGAGCTGTTTTTT. Encoded protein: CASSQTDSNTGELFF.